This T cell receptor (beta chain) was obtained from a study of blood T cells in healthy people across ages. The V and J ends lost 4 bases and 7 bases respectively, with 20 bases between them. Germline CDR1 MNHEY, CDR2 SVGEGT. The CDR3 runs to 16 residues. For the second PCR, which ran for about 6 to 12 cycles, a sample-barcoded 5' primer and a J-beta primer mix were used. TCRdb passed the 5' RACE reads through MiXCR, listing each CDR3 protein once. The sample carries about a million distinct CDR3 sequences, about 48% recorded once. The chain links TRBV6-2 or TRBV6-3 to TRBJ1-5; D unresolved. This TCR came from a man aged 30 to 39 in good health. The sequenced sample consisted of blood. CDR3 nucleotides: TGTGCCAGCAGTTCCATTGGGAGGGATCCCAAGCAGCCCCAGCATTTT. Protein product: CASSSIGRDPKQPQHF.